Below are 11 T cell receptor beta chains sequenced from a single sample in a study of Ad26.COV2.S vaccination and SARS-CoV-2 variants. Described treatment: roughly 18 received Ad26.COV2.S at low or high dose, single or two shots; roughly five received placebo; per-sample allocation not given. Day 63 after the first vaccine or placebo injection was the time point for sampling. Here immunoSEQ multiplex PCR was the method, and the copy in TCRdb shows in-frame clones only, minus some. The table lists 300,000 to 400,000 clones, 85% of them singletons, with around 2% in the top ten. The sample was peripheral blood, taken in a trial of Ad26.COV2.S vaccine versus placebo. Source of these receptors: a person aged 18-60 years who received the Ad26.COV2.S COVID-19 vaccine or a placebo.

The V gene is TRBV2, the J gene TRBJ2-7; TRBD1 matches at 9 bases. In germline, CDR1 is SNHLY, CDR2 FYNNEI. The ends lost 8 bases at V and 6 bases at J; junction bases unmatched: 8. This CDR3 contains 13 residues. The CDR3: CASGRDRVIEQYF. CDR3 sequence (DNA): TGTGCCAGCGGCCGGGACAGGGTAATCGAGCAGTACTTC.

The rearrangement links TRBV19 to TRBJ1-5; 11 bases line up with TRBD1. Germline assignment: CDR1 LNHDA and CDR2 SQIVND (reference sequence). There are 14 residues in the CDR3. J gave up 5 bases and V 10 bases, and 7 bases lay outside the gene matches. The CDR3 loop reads CAISDRGRDQPQHF. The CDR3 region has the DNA TGTGCCATCTCGGACAGGGGGCGAGATCAGCCCCAGCATTTT.

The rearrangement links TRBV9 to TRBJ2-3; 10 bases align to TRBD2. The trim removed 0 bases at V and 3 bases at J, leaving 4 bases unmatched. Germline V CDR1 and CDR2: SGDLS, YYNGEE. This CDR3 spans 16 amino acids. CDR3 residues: CASSVGTSGITDTQYF. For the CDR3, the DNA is TGTGCCAGCAGCGTAGGAACTAGCGGGATTACAGATACGCAGTATTTT.

The CDR3 loop is CSVYSGGPTGELFF. CDR3 DNA sequence: TGCAGCGTATACAGCGGGGGACCCACCGGGGAGCTGTTTTTT. The chain has TRBV29-1 and TRBJ2-2; 8 positions agree with TRBD2. CDR3 length: 14 residues. V lost 6 bases to trimming and J lost 4 bases; unmatched junction nucleotides: 7. CDR1 and CDR2 from the germline V gene are SQVTM and ANQGSEA.

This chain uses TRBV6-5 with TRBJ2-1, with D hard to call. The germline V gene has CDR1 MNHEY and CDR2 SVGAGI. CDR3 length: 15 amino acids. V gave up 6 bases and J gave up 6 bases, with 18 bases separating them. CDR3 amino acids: CASSRGRTYLNEQFF. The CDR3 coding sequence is TGTGCCAGCAGCCGCGGACGCACCTACCTCAATGAGCAGTTCTTC.

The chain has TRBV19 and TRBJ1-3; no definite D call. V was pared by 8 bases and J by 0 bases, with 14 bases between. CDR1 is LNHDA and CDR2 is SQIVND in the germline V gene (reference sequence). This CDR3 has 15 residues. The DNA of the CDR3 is TGTGCCAGTCGAAGCACCATAATCTCTGGAAACACCATATATTTT. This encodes CASRSTIISGNTIYF.

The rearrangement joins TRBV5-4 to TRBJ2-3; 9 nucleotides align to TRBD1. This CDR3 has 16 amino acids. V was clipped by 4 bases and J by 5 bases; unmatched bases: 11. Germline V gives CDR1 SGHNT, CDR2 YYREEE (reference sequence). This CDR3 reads CASSGPGQGGLDTQYF. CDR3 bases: TGTGCCAGCAGCGGACCGGGACAGGGAGGGTTAGATACGCAGTATTTT. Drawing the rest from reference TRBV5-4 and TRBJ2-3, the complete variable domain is ETGVTQSPTHLIKTRGQQVTLRCSSQSGHNTVSWYQQALGQGPQFIFQYYREEENGRGNFPPRFSGLQFPNYSSELNVNALELDDSALYLCASSGPGQGGLDTQYFGPGTRLTVL.

The CDR3 loop reads CASSALAGNEQFF. The CDR3 DNA reads as TGTGCCAGCAGCGCTCTAGCGGGGAATGAGCAGTTCTTC. The chain has TRBV7-3 and TRBJ2-1, with TRBD2 matching over 9 bases. Germline assignment: CDR1 SGHTA and CDR2 FQGTGA. The CDR3 runs to 13 residues. V lost 5 bases and J lost 7; bases outside the gene matches: 3.

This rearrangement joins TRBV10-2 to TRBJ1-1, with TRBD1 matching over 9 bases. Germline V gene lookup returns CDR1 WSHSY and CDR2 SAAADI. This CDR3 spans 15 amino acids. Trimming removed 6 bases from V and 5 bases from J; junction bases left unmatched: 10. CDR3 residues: CASSTGGELGTEAFF. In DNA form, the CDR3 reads TGCGCCAGCAGCACAGGGGGCGAATTGGGTACTGAAGCTTTCTTT.

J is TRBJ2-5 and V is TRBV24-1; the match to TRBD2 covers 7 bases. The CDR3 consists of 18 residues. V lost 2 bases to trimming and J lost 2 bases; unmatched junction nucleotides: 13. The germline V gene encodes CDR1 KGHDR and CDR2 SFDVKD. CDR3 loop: CATSDSLEAGLSQETQYF. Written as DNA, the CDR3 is TGTGCCACCAGTGATTCCCTGGAAGCGGGGTTAAGTCAAGAGACCCAGTACTTC.

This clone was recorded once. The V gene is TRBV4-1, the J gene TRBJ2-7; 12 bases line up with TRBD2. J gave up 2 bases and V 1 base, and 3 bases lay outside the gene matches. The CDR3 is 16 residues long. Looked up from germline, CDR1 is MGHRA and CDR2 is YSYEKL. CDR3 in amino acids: CASSQGLAGGTYEQYF. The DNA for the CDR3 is TGCGCCAGCAGCCAAGGGCTAGCGGGGGGGACCTACGAGCAGTACTTC.